This T cell receptor (beta chain) originates from a study of blood T cell repertoires in COVID-19. Trimming removed 3 bases from V and 0 bases from J, with 6 bases in between. Germline V gene lookup returns CDR1 LGHDT and CDR2 YNNKEL (reference sequence). The CDR3 spans 14 residues. The data were produced by immunoSEQ multiplex PCR, yet TCRdb's version contains in-frame clones alone and is incomplete. The sample has about 300,000 clones; about nine tenths are singletons. This sequence joins TRBV3-1 (or the pseudogene TRBV3-2) and TRBJ1-5; D remains ambiguous. Input material: PBMCs or T cells enriched from blood (not recorded which). The source is a young woman who had recovered from COVID-19. CDR3 DNA sequence: TGTGCCAGCAGCCAGGACTTTAGCAATCAGCCCCAGCATTTT. Translating it yields CASSQDFSNQPQHF.